Presented here are 31 T cell receptor beta chains from one specimen sequenced in a study of T cell repertoires in cytomegalovirus infection. Via MiXCR, TCRdb re-called the reads, giving one row per CDR3 protein. In the table there are under 450,000 distinct CDR3 sequences, roughly 34% of which are singletons. The antigens these receptors bind are not known. The source material was cultured PBMCs, sampled from culture after CMV antigen stimulation. The receptors here all came from a human donor in good health (CMV status not recorded). Some clones in this sample may be carry-over from other donors' samples.

The CDR3 region is CASSLGGTGPNQPQHF. The CDR3, as DNA: TGTGCCAGCAGCTTAGGAGGGACAGGCCCCAATCAGCCCCAGCATTTT. The genes are TRBV7-2 and TRBJ1-5, with 8 nucleotides matching TRBD1. This CDR3 spans 16 amino acids. J lost 3 bases, V lost 1 base, and 5 bases had no gene match. Looked up from germline, CDR1 is SGHTA and CDR2 is FQGNSA.

The chain links TRBV6-5 to TRBJ2-2; 9 nucleotides agree with TRBD2. Germline CDR1 reads MNHEY; CDR2 reads SVGAGI. The CDR3 is made up of 15 amino acids. V lost 2 bases, J lost 8 bases, and 6 bases stayed unmatched. The CDR3 loop is CASSYGLAPTGELFF. DNA for the CDR3: TGTGCCAGCAGTTACGGACTAGCGCCTACGGGGGAGCTGTTTTTT.

Only a few counts were recorded for this clonotype. This sequence joins TRBV11-2 and TRBJ1-2; D not certain. Trimming cost V 5 bases and J 6 bases, with 19 bases left between them. Germline V gene sequence: CDR1 SGHAT, CDR2 FQNNGV. The CDR3 is 15 residues long. The CDR3 DNA is TGTGCCAGCAGCCGACATTCCCCGGAAGCGGATGGCTACACCTTC. Its translation: CASSRHSPEADGYTF.

V usage is TRBV6-2 or TRBV6-3 and J usage is TRBJ1-4; no firm D call. Between the trimmed V and J ends, which lost 5 bases and 6 bases, there was a span of 19 bases. The CDR3 consists of 16 residues. The germline V gene has CDR1 MNHEY and CDR2 SVGEGT. Written as DNA, the CDR3 is TGTGCCAGCAGTCCTCTCCCGCTGCGGAAGGATGAAAAACTGTTTTTT. Translation: CASSPLPLRKDEKLFF.

The chain couples TRBV20-1 to TRBJ2-7; 7 bases map to TRBD2. From germline, CDR1 is DFQATT and CDR2 SNEGSKA (reference sequence). V gave up 0 bases and J gave up 4 bases; unmatched junction bases: 6. CDR3 length: 14 residues. CDR3 protein: CSAREAGDPYEQYF. The CDR3 DNA is TGCAGTGCTAGAGAGGCGGGAGACCCTTACGAGCAGTACTTC.

The chain is built from TRBV12-3 or TRBV12-4 and TRBJ2-3; possibly TRBD1 for D (5 bases). V was cut by 5 bases and J by 6 bases, with 21 bases left in between. CDR3 length: 16 residues. The CDR3 DNA is TGTGCCAGCAGTCCTCTCGAAACAGGCCTCTCGGATACGCAGTATTTT. Its translation is CASSPLETGLSDTQYF.

This chain links TRBV5-1 with TRBJ2-1; weak D call: TRBD2 (6 bases). V dropped 0 bases and J dropped 4 bases, with 14 bases sitting between them. Germline CDR1 and CDR2: SGHRS and YFSETQ. The length of the CDR3 is 16 residues. CDR3 in amino acids: CASSLEQGGGYNEQFF. The CDR3 region has the DNA TGCGCCAGCAGCTTGGAGCAGGGTGGAGGGTACAATGAGCAGTTCTTC.

The rearrangement uses TRBV19 and TRBJ2-5, with a weak D call TRBD2 (5 bases). The CDR3 runs to 14 residues. Germline CDR1 reads LNHDA; CDR2 reads SQIVND (reference sequence). Trimming took off 1 base at V and 3 bases at J, with 9 bases between the two ends. The CDR3 DNA is TGTGCCAGTAGTATAGGGGGAGAAGAAGAGACCCAGTACTTC. Residues: CASSIGGEEETQYF.

CDR3 bases: TGTGCCAGCAGCGACCAGAGGCGCGGAAACTATGGCTACACCTTC. Its translation is CASSDQRRGNYGYTF. The chain carries TRBV7-3 and TRBJ1-2; D ambiguous. Germline V gives CDR1 SGHTA, CDR2 FQGTGA. Trimming removed 5 bases at V and 2 bases at J, with 15 bases between. The CDR3 extends over 15 amino acids.

CDR3: CASSLAWGQVTEAFF. The CDR3 DNA reads TGTGCCAGCAGCTTAGCGTGGGGTCAGGTCACTGAAGCTTTCTTT. This sequence joins TRBV7-6 and TRBJ1-1; D is unresolved. The V and J ends lost 0 bases and 4 bases respectively, with 12 bases between them. The CDR3 extends over 15 amino acids. CDR1 is SGHVS and CDR2 is FNYEAQ in the germline V gene.

This rearrangement joins TRBV4-1 to TRBJ2-7, with 14 nucleotides matching TRBD2. CDR1 is MGHRA and CDR2 is YSYEKL in the germline V gene. The CDR3 sequence is 17 residues long. V lost 2 bases and J lost 4; bases outside the gene matches: 7. The DNA for the CDR3 is TGCGCCAGCAGCCAAAAGGGGACTAGCGGGAGTCTTTACGAGCAGTACTTC. It is translated as CASSQKGTSGSLYEQYF.

This clonotype was seen a few times. The chain recombines TRBV24-1 with TRBJ2-1, with 7 bases lining up with TRBD2. J lost 6 bases, V lost 6 bases, and 7 bases had no gene match. The germline CDR1 and CDR2 sequences are KGHDR and SFDVKD. The CDR3 length is 14 residues. DNA for the CDR3: TGTGCCACCAGTATAAGCGGGACGGGCAATGAGCAGTTCTTC. Residues: CATSISGTGNEQFF.

The V and J genes are TRBV12-3 or TRBV12-4 and TRBJ1-5; no firm D call. V was trimmed by 3 bases and J by 6 bases, leaving 9 bases between them. This CDR3 is built from 13 residues. CDR3: CASSLFSGQPQHF. In nucleotides, the CDR3 is TGTGCCAGCAGTTTGTTTTCAGGTCAGCCCCAGCATTTT.

This chain links TRBV25-1 with TRBJ2-7, with TRBD1 identical over 8 bases. The CDR3 runs to 12 residues. Trimming at V came to 10 bases and at J to 11 bases, leaving 13 bases not matched to a gene. CDR1 and CDR2 from the germline V gene are MGHDK and SYGVNS. CDR3 sequence (DNA): TGTGCCACCAAGATCCCCAGGACAGGGAAGTACGTC. This sequence encodes CATKIPRTGKYV.

The gene calls are TRBV27 and TRBJ1-1; 7 bases align to TRBD1. The junction had 6 bases not matched to a gene; V was cut back by 4 bases and J by 1 base. The CDR3 covers 15 residues. The germline V gene has CDR1 MNHEY and CDR2 SMNVEV (reference sequence). The CDR3 nucleotides read TGTGCCAGCAGTTCGGGACAGCCGGGGAACACTGAAGCTTTCTTT. It yields the protein CASSSGQPGNTEAFF.

The chain carries TRBV19 and TRBJ2-1, with 10 nucleotides matching TRBD2. The CDR3 is 16 amino acids. The V gene's germline CDR1 is LNHDA and CDR2 SQIVND (reference sequence). Losses at the gene ends were 0 bases for V and 8 bases for J; bases not matched to a gene: 7. The CDR3, as DNA: TGTGCCAGTAGTATAGATCGGCTAGCGGGAGACTATGAGCAGTTCTTC. Protein product: CASSIDRLAGDYEQFF.

This clonotype has only a few counts. The genes are TRBV19 and TRBJ2-2; D is unresolved. The germline V gene has CDR1 LNHDA and CDR2 SQIVND (reference sequence). The CDR3 is 12 amino acids. V was pared by 3 bases and J by 7 bases, with 6 bases between. The CDR3 spells CASSILDGELFF. CDR3 DNA: TGTGCCAGTAGTATCCTGGACGGGGAGCTGTTTTTT.

The V and J genes are TRBV12-3 or TRBV12-4 and TRBJ2-3; TRBD2 agrees at 12 bases. The CDR3 has 15 residues. Trimming removed 7 bases from V and 4 bases from J; junction bases left unmatched: 6. CDR3 residues: CASTLAGGLSDTQYF. The CDR3 DNA follows: TGTGCCAGCACACTAGCGGGAGGTTTGTCAGATACGCAGTATTTT.

This clonotype was seen only a few times. J is TRBJ1-4 and V is TRBV7-2; D not certain. The CDR3 runs to 14 residues. Germline CDR1 is SGHTA and CDR2 is FQGNSA. Trimming took 3 bases from V and 7 from J, leaving 12 bases between them. Here the CDR3 DNA reads TGTGCCAGCAGCTTGTTGAGCGCGGGTGAAAAACTGTTTTTT. It codes for CASSLLSAGEKLFF.

The chain is built from TRBV19 and TRBJ2-1; 11 bases align to TRBD2. Germline values: CDR1 LNHDA, CDR2 SQIVND (reference sequence). There are 19 residues in the CDR3. V lost 5 bases to trimming and J lost 0 bases; unmatched junction nucleotides: 12. The CDR3 DNA reads TGTGCCAGTAGTCCCCGGACTAGCGGGTATAGGGCCTCCTACAATGAGCAGTTCTTC. This translates into CASSPRTSGYRASYNEQFF. Together with reference TRBV19 and TRBJ2-1, the CDR3 gives the full variable domain: DGGITQSPKYLFRKEGQNVTLSCEQNLNHDAMYWYRQDPGQGLRLIYYSQIVNDFQKGDIAEGYSVSREKKESFPLTVTSAQKNPTAFYLCASSPRTSGYRASYNEQFFGPGTRLTVL.

There are a few counts of this clonotype. The V and J genes are TRBV7-6 and TRBJ1-2; 8 bases line up with TRBD1. The CDR3 runs 14 residues. From germline, CDR1 is SGHVS and CDR2 FNYEAQ. V shed 5 bases, J shed 5 bases, and the junction held 7 bases outside the gene matches. The DNA of the CDR3 is TGTGCCAGCAGCCTGGACAGGGCCCTATATGGCTACACCTTC. Its translation is CASSLDRALYGYTF.

This clonotype has more than one count but fewer than ten. The rearrangement uses TRBV6-6 and TRBJ1-2; D remains unclear. The germline V gene has CDR1 MNHNY and CDR2 SVGAGI (reference sequence). Trimming took off 8 bases at V and 8 bases at J, with 21 bases between the two ends. There are 14 residues in the CDR3. The CDR3: CASRTWGRLGGYTF. CDR3 nucleotides: TGTGCCAGCCGGACGTGGGGTAGACTCGGGGGCTACACCTTC.

This rearrangement joins TRBV19 to TRBJ1-5, with TRBD1 matching over 8 bases. This CDR3 region has 14 residues. The germline gives CDR1 LNHDA, CDR2 SQIVND (reference sequence). Trimming cost V 7 bases and J 6 bases; bases outside gene matches: 8. CDR3 region: CASTPDRAGQPQHF. CDR3 nucleotides: TGTGCCAGTACCCCGGACAGGGCTGGTCAGCCCCAGCATTTT.

V usage is TRBV27 and J usage is TRBJ2-5, with a possible D match to TRBD2 (6 bases). With 1 base removed from V and 5 bases from J, the gap between germline ends came to 8 bases. Per the germline V gene, CDR1 is MNHEY and CDR2 is SMNVEV (reference sequence). CDR3 size: 13 residues. The CDR3 sequence: CASSLLSGETQYF. The CDR3 region has the DNA TGTGCCAGCAGTTTATTGAGCGGGGAGACCCAGTACTTC.

The chain carries TRBV4-1 and TRBJ2-7; 10 nucleotides agree with TRBD2. V lost 1 base to trimming and J lost 5 bases; unmatched junction nucleotides: 11. Germline CDR1 and CDR2: MGHRA and YSYEKL. The CDR3 spans 17 residues. CDR3 sequence reads: CASSQAPLAGETDEQYF. The DNA for the CDR3 is TGCGCCAGCAGCCAAGCCCCGCTAGCGGGAGAAACCGACGAGCAGTACTTC.

This clonotype was observed a few times. The rearrangement links TRBV6-2 or TRBV6-3 to TRBJ2-7; 16 bases align to TRBD2. Germline V CDR1 and CDR2: MNHEY, SVGEGT. V was pared by 0 bases and J by 2 bases, with 10 bases of the junction left unmatched. The CDR3 contains 20 residues. The CDR3 DNA follows: TGTGCCAGCAGTTACTCGAAGGGACTAGCGGGAGGGCCACGGGCCTACGAGCAGTACTTC. Its protein is CASSYSKGLAGGPRAYEQYF.

J is TRBJ1-3 and V is TRBV14, with 7 bases identical to TRBD1. The V and J ends lost 4 bases and 4 bases, in that order; junction bases with no gene match: 4. The CDR3 runs 14 residues. Germline values: CDR1 SGHDN, CDR2 FVKESK. CDR3 amino acids: CASSRQGDGNTIYF. The CDR3 DNA reads as TGTGCCAGCAGCCGGCAGGGGGACGGAAACACCATATATTTT.

CDR3 protein: CAGSLERGETQYF. The CDR3 coding sequence is TGTGCTGGCAGCTTAGAACGCGGGGAGACCCAGTACTTC. The chain recombines TRBV7-6 with TRBJ2-5, with D tentatively TRBD2 (5 bases). The length of the CDR3 is 13 residues. In germline, CDR1 is SGHVS, CDR2 FNYEAQ.

The table lists this clonotype with a count of one. The chain couples TRBV19 to TRBJ2-4; D possibly matches TRBD1 or TRBD2 (5 bases each). Germline V lookup: CDR1 LNHDA, CDR2 SQIVND (reference sequence). CDR3 size: 15 residues. Trimming left V 5 bases short and J 4 bases short, with 15 bases between. This CDR3 is CASSPSGTGKNIQYF. For the CDR3, the DNA is TGTGCCAGTAGTCCGTCAGGGACGGGAAAAAACATTCAGTACTTC.

The V and J genes are TRBV20-1 and TRBJ2-7, with a possible D match to TRBD2 (5 bases). This CDR3 has 16 residues. The V and J ends lost 0 bases and 2 bases respectively, with 17 bases between them. CDR1 and CDR2 (germline): DFQATT, SNEGSKA (reference sequence). In nucleotides, the CDR3 is TGCAGTGCTAGAGATAATGTAGGCGGGTGGCCCTACGAGCAGTACTTC. Translation gives CSARDNVGGWPYEQYF.

V usage is TRBV4-1 and J usage is TRBJ2-4; 7 bases align to TRBD2. V lost 1 base to trimming and J lost 0 bases; unmatched junction nucleotides: 9. The CDR3 has 18 amino acids. CDR1 and CDR2 from the germline V gene are MGHRA and YSYEKL. The CDR3 protein is CASSQGGPLAEAKNIQYF. The CDR3 nucleotides read TGCGCCAGCAGCCAAGGGGGCCCTCTAGCGGAAGCCAAAAACATTCAGTACTTC.